This T cell receptor (beta chain) was captured by sequencing in a study of OX40 agonist ivuxolimab in advanced cancers. Study background: Patient treatment consisted of intravenous ivuxolimab administration every 2 weeks at 0.01 to 10 mg/kg. Every patient in dose escalation had hepatocellular carcinoma, melanoma, renal cell or head and neck cancer. Study conclusions and caveats: Determination of antigen specificity was not performed for the expanded peripheral T cells.

The repertoire was sequenced with immunoSEQ multiplex PCR; TCRdb's copy has only in-frame clones and lacks some. The sample holds about 68,000 clones; roughly 83% are singletons and the top ten take 6.5% to 7.5%. As to this clone: Its target is not known.

This sample comprised CD4+ or CD8+ T cells sorted from blood, obtained in a trial of the OX40 agonist ivuxolimab. This receptor was taken from an adult with an advanced solid tumor such as melanoma, head and neck, liver or kidney cancer.

The CDR3 loop is CASSLGQSYNSPLHF. The CDR3 DNA is TGTGCCAGCAGCTTAGGGCAGTCCTATAATTCACCCCTCCACTTT. The genes are TRBV7-9 and TRBJ1-6, with D hard to call. V was trimmed by 1 base and J by 1 base, leaving 5 bases between them. This CDR3 has 15 residues. CDR1 and CDR2 from the germline V gene are SEHNR and FQNEAQ (reference sequence).